The clone carrying this TCR beta chain was counted many times. The antigen remains unidentified. The data stem from a study of early T cells in non-severe SARS-CoV-2 infection. On the study more broadly: It was bulk RNA from unsorted whole blood that was sequenced, and the chains were unpaired.

Unique molecular identifier tags were affixed to discrete cDNA molecules. TCRdb re-called the 5' RACE reads through MiXCR, storing one row per CDR3 protein. The table includes about 44,000 distinct CDR3 sequences, 23% detected once. V was shortened by 5 bases and J by 4 bases, with 21 bases between the two germline ends. The germline V gene encodes CDR1 LNHDA and CDR2 SQIVND (reference sequence). This CDR3 is 17 amino acids long. Broader study findings: Anti-spike CD8 responses were favored in VDJdb matching, and private and CD4 specificities were missed.

Specimen: whole blood, collected at baseline. The TCR originated in an adult who was a healthcare worker with PCR-confirmed SARS-CoV-2 infection or an uninfected control (not recorded which). The rearrangement uses TRBV19 and TRBJ1-5; tentatively, D is TRBD1 (5 bases). CDR3 region: CASSSWPLSGANQPQHF. The CDR3 nucleotides are TGTGCCAGTAGTTCCTGGCCCTTATCTGGGGCAAATCAGCCCCAGCATTTT.